The present entry profiles one T cell receptor (beta chain) with its context. The source of the sample is a study of glioma-infiltrating T cells after dendritic cell vaccination. Study in general: Samples are from glioblastoma patients in Phase I and II dendritic cell vaccine trials. Dendritic cells derived from monocytes and pulsed with autologous tumor lysate formed the vaccine.

J was trimmed by 3 bases and V by 0 bases; bases with no gene match: 5. Germline V gives CDR1 SGHKS, CDR2 YYEKEE (reference sequence). The CDR3 has 16 residues. Assay: immunoSEQ multiplex PCR; the TCRdb copy retains only in-frame clones and omits some. The data contain 100,000 to 120,000 clones, roughly 89% of them singletons. The time point is: after dendritic cell vaccination, including at tumor progression/relapse. This rearrangement joins TRBV5-5 to TRBJ2-3; TRBD1 matches 9 bases. This TCR was recovered from a human donor with glioblastoma. The material was blood, obtained after dendritic cell vaccination. The CDR3 protein is CASSLAATGGTDTQYF. DNA of the CDR3: TGTGCCAGCAGCTTGGCCGCGACAGGGGGGACAGATACGCAGTATTTT.